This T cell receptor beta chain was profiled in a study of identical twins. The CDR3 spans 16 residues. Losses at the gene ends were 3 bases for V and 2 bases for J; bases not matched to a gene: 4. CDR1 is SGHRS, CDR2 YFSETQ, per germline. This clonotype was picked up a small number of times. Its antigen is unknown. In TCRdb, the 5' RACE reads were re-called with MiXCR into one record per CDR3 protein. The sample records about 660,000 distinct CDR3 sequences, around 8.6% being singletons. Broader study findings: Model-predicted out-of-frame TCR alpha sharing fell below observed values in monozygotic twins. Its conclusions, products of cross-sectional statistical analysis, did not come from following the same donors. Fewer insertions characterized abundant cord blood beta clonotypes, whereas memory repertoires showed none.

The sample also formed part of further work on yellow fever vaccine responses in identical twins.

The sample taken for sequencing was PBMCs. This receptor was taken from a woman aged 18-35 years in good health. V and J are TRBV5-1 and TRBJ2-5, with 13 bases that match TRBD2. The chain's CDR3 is CASSSGLAGWQETQYF. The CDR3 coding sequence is TGCGCCAGCAGCTCGGGACTAGCGGGGTGGCAAGAGACCCAGTACTTC.